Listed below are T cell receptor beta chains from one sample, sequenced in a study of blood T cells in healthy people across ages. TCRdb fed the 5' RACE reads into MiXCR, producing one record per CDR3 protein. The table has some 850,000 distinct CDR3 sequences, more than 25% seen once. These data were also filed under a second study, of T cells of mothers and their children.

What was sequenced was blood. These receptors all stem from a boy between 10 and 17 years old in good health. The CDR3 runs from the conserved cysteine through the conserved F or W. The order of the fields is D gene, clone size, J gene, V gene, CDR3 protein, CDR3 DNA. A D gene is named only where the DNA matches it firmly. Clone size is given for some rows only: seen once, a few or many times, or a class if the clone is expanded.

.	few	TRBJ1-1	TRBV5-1	CASSLPPRGDGTEAFF	TGCGCCAGCAGCTTGCCCCCCAGGGGTGACGGCACTGAAGCTTTCTTT
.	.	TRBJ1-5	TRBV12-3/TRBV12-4	CASSLGGRGGNQPQHF	TGTGCCAGCAGTTTGGGGGGCAGGGGCGGCAATCAGCCCCAGCATTTT
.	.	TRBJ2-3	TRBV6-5	CASSRNADTQYF	TGTGCCAGCAGTAGGAACGCCGATACGCAGTATTTT
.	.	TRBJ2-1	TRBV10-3	CAISDPDVGEQFF	TGTGCCATCAGTGATCCAGACGTTGGTGAGCAGTTCTTC
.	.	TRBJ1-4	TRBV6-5	CASSRQGPLVEKLFF	TGTGCCAGCAGTCGTCAGGGACCACTCGTTGAAAAACTGTTTTTT
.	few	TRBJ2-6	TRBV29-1	CSVREAGANVLTF	TGCAGCGTGAGGGAGGCTGGGGCCAACGTCCTGACTTTC
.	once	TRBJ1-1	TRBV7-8	CASSPLGGANVGTEAFF	TGTGCCAGCAGCCCTCTGGGAGGGGCCAACGTAGGGACTGAAGCTTTCTTT
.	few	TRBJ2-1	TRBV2	CASMGLGFNEQFF	TGTGCCAGCATGGGATTGGGATTCAATGAGCAGTTCTTC
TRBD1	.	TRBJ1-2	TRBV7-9	CASSLEDRDSGYTF	TGTGCCAGCAGCTTAGAGGACAGGGATTCTGGCTACACCTTC
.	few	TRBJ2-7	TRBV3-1	CASSQDPGRSYEQYF	TGTGCCAGCAGCCAAGATCCGGGCAGGTCCTACGAGCAGTACTTC
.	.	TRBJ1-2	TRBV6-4	CASSDSGHGGVYGYTF	TGTGCCAGCAGTGACTCGGGACACGGTGGAGTCTATGGCTACACCTTC
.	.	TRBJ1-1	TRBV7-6	CASSLVQGTTEAFF	TGTGCCAGCAGCTTAGTTCAGGGGACGACTGAAGCTTTCTTT
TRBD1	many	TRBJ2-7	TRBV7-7	CASSPGQGASYEQYF	TGTGCCAGCAGCCCCGGACAGGGGGCCTCCTACGAGCAGTACTTC
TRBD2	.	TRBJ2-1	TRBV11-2	CASSPLGLGGNEQFF	TGTGCCAGCAGCCCCCTCGGACTAGGTGGGAATGAGCAGTTCTTC
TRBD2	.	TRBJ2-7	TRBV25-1	CASSEFGAGVNEQYF	TGTGCCAGCAGTGAATTTGGAGCGGGGGTCAACGAGCAGTACTTC
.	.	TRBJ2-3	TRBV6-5	CASSWGQMRADTQYF	TGTGCCAGCAGTTGGGGACAAATGAGGGCAGATACGCAGTATTTT
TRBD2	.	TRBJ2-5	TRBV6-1	CASNILAGEETQYF	TGTGCCAGCAACATACTAGCGGGGGAAGAGACCCAGTACTTC
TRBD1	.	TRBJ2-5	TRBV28	CASSLWGQGIRETQYF	TGTGCCAGCAGTTTATGGGGACAGGGGATAAGGGAGACCCAGTACTTC
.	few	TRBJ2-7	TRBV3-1	CASSQALAYEQYF	TGTGCCAGCAGCCAAGCTCTAGCGTACGAGCAGTACTTC
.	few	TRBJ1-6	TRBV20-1	CSATQGFRDSPLHF	TGCAGTGCTACCCAAGGGTTTAGGGATTCACCCCTCCACTTT
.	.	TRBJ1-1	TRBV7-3	CASNPTIPGEGTEAFF	TGTGCCAGCAACCCAACTATTCCCGGGGAGGGGACTGAAGCTTTCTTT
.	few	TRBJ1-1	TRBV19	CASSVRAVSTEAFF	TGTGCCAGTAGTGTCAGGGCTGTCAGCACTGAAGCTTTCTTT
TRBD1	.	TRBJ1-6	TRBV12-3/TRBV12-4	CASSSGGSRRDSPLHF	TGTGCCAGCAGTTCAGGGGGAAGCAGGAGGGATTCACCCCTCCACTTT
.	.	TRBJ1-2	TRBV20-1	CSARDSYGYTF	TGCAGTGCTAGAGACAGTTATGGCTACACCTTC
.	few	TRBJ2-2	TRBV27	CASTRDPRQAQNTGELFF	TGTGCCAGCACCAGAGATCCTAGACAGGCCCAGAACACCGGGGAGCTGTTTTTT
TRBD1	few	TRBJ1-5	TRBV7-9	CASSSTGGRQPQHF	TGTGCCAGCAGCTCGACAGGGGGCAGGCAGCCCCAGCATTTT
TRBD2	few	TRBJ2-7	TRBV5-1	CASSPGGKRSEQYF	TGCGCCAGCAGCCCGGGGGGTAAACGGTCCGAGCAGTACTTC
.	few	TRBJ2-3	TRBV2	CASSARDFGGPSRDTQYF	TGTGCCAGCAGTGCGAGAGACTTCGGGGGGCCCTCCCGAGATACGCAGTATTTT
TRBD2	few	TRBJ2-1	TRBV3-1	CASSQVVTSGGSYNEQFF	TGTGCCAGCAGCCAAGTCGTGACTAGCGGGGGCTCCTACAATGAGCAGTTCTTC
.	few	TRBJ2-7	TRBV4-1	CASSQDGGYSYEQYF	TGCGCCAGCAGCCAAGACGGAGGATACTCCTACGAGCAGTACTTC
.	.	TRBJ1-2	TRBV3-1	CASSQDRGGRGYTF	TGTGCCAGCAGCCAAGATCGGGGCGGTCGTGGCTACACCTTC
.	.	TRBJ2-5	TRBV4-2	CASSQDSRGTQYF	TGTGCCAGCAGCCAAGATAGTAGAGGGACCCAGTACTTC